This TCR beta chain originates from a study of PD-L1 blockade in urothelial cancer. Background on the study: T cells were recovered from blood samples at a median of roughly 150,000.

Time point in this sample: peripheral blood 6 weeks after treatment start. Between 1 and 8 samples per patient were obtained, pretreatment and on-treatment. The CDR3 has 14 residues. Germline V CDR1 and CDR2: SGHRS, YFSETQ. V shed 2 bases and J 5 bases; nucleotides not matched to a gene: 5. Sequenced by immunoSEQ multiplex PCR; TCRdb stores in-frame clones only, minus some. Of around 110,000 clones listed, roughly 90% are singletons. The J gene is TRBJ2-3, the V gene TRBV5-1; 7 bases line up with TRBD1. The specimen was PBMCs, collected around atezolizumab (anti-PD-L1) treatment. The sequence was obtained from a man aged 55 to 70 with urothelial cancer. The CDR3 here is CASSLQGIKDTQYF. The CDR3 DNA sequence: TGCGCCAGCAGCTTACAGGGGATAAAAGATACGCAGTATTTT. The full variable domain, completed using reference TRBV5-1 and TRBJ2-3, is KAGVTQTPRYLIKTRGQQVTLSCSPISGHRSVSWYQQTPGQGLQFLFEYFSETQRNKGNFPGRFSGRQFSNSRSEMNVSTLELGDSALYLCASSLQGIKDTQYFGPGTRLTVL.